This TCR beta chain was recovered during a study of T cell responses to AZD1222 COVID-19 vaccine. This CDR3 comprises 15 residues. CDR1 and CDR2 from the germline V gene are SGHTA and FQGNSA. With 5 bases removed from V and 2 bases from J, the gap between germline ends came to 16 bases. Sequencing used immunoSEQ multiplex PCR; TCRdb keeps in-frame clones, though not all of them. The sample shows 150,000 or so clones, more than 85% of them seen only once. This clone turned up a few times. The sequenced sample was peripheral blood, obtained on day 0 of AZD1222 vaccination. The clonotype comes from an adult in good health. The rearrangement links TRBV7-2 to TRBJ2-7; D is possibly TRBD1 (6 bases). As DNA, the CDR3 is TGTGCCAGCAGCCTAAGTGGGGGCGGAACCTACGAGCAGTACTTC. Protein product: CASSLSGGGTYEQYF.